The 14 T cell receptor beta chains below come from one sample, sequenced in a study of blood T cell repertoires in COVID-19. This table comes from immunoSEQ multiplex PCR, and its TCRdb copy is limited to in-frame clones, with some not included. The sample has around 95,000 clones; around four fifths are singletons. The specimen sequenced was peripheral blood. These receptors were obtained from a man aged 45-60 years with active or convalescent COVID-19.

This chain uses TRBV14 with TRBJ2-1; TRBD2 agrees at 7 bases. After removal of 4 bases from V and 4 bases from J, the junction contained 4 bases not matched to a gene. This CDR3 is 14 amino acids long. In germline, CDR1 is SGHDN, CDR2 FVKESK. The CDR3 DNA reads as TGTGCCAGCAGCCCCGGACTAGATTACAATGAGCAGTTCTTC. Residues: CASSPGLDYNEQFF.

The chain recombines TRBV7-2 with TRBJ2-5; TRBD1 might be the D (6 bases). This CDR3 spans 16 amino acids. Between the trimmed V and J ends, which lost 1 base and 9 bases, there was a span of 21 bases. Germline-derived CDR1 and CDR2 are SGHTA and FQGNSA. The CDR3 spells CASSLEGTGMGESQYF. In nucleotides, the CDR3 is TGTGCCAGCAGCTTAGAAGGCACAGGGATGGGAGAATCCCAGTACTTC. The full variable domain, with the rest looked up from reference TRBV7-2 and TRBJ2-5, is GAGVSQSPSNKVTEKGKDVELRCDPISGHTALYWYRQSLGQGLEFLIYFQGNSAPDKSGLPSDRFSAERTGGSVSTLTIQRTQQEDSAVYLCASSLEGTGMGESQYFGPGTRLLVL.

The chain employs TRBV15 and TRBJ2-1; TRBD2 aligns across 11 bases. The CDR3 totals 17 residues. The J segment lost 5 bases and the V segment lost 8 bases, leaving 14 bases of the junction unmatched. Germline values: CDR1 LNHNV, CDR2 YYDKDF (reference sequence). The CDR3 nucleotides are TGTGCCACCCAATCTCGATCCGGGACTAGCGGAAACAATGAGCAGTTCTTC. Its protein is CATQSRSGTSGNNEQFF.

The V and J genes are TRBV7-2 and TRBJ1-5, with D maybe TRBD1 (5 bases). CDR1 and CDR2 from the germline V gene are SGHTA and FQGNSA. This CDR3 is 14 amino acids long. The V end was cut by 5 bases, the J end by 1 base, with 9 bases between. CDR3 residues: CASSPTVSNQPQHF. The CDR3, as DNA: TGTGCCAGCAGCCCGACAGTCAGCAATCAGCCCCAGCATTTT. Drawing the rest from reference TRBV7-2 and TRBJ1-5, the complete variable domain is GAGVSQSPSNKVTEKGKDVELRCDPISGHTALYWYRQSLGQGLEFLIYFQGNSAPDKSGLPSDRFSAERTGGSVSTLTIQRTQQEDSAVYLCASSPTVSNQPQHFGDGTRLSIL.

V usage is TRBV7-3 and J usage is TRBJ1-1, with a weak D call TRBD1 (5 bases). CDR1 and CDR2 from the germline V gene are SGHTA and FQGTGA. Trimming pared 5 bases from V and 7 bases from J, leaving 17 bases between. The CDR3 loop spans 14 amino acids. CDR3 nucleotide sequence: TGTGCCAGCAGCCCCCGCGGGGGAGTTAATGAAGCTTTCTTT. Its translation is CASSPRGGVNEAFF.

The rearrangement links TRBV11-2 to TRBJ1-3; the D is unclear. This CDR3 contains 14 residues. Deletions cut 5 bases from V and 1 base from J, with 9 bases between. Germline CDR1 SGHAT, CDR2 FQNNGV. The CDR3 DNA is TGTGCCAGCAGCCCGGTAGAGTCTGGAAACACCATATATTTT. It encodes CASSPVESGNTIYF.

The genes are TRBV7-9 and TRBJ2-1; 9 bases agree with TRBD2. The CDR3 runs to 16 residues. Germline assignment: CDR1 SEHNR and CDR2 FQNEAQ (reference sequence). Trimming took 1 base from V and 3 from J; bases not matched to a gene: 4. CDR3 sequence (DNA): TGTGCCAGCAGCTTAGGGCTAGCGGGACTCTACAATGAGCAGTTCTTC. Translated: CASSLGLAGLYNEQFF.

The chain has TRBV18 and TRBJ1-1, with a weak D call TRBD1 (5 bases). From germline, CDR1 is KGHSH and CDR2 LQKENI. CDR3 length equals 15 residues. V shed 4 bases and J shed 3 bases, with 15 bases lying between them. CDR3 DNA sequence: TGTGCCAGCTCACTTGCCCAGGGAGGGGACACTGAAGCTTTCTTT. This encodes CASSLAQGGDTEAFF.

The rearrangement uses TRBV12-1 and TRBJ2-7; the table's TRBD2 call for D was not verified on the DNA. TRBV12-1 is classified as a pseudogene. The CDR3 has 16 amino acids. The CDR3 nucleotides read TGTGCCAGCAGCCAGCCCGGCGCGGGAGGGCCTGGCGAGCAGTACTTC. Translation: CASSQPGAGGPGEQYF.

This rearrangement joins TRBV10-1 to TRBJ2-3; D possibly corresponds to TRBD1 (7 bases). Trimming took 9 bases from V and 10 from J, leaving 17 bases between them. The CDR3 runs 12 residues. Germline V CDR1 and CDR2: WNHNN, SYGVQD (reference sequence). The CDR3 DNA is TGCGCCAGAGAGGGGGCGGGGCACGCGCAGTATTTT. Amino acids: CAREGAGHAQYF.

This chain joins TRBV13 and TRBJ2-1; 15 nucleotides align to TRBD2. CDR3 length: 18 amino acids. Losses at the gene ends were 5 bases for V and 8 bases for J; bases not matched to a gene: 13. Germline CDR1 and CDR2: PRHDT and FYEKMQ (reference sequence). CDR3 nucleotide sequence: TGTGCCAGCAGCCCACCGGGACTAGCGGGAGGCCTGTTAGATGAGCAGTTCTTC. Translation gives CASSPPGLAGGLLDEQFF.

The chain couples TRBV19 to TRBJ2-4; 10 bases match TRBD1. V trimming: 6 bases; J trimming: 6 bases; junction bases outside the gene matches: 5. The germline gives CDR1 LNHDA, CDR2 SQIVND (reference sequence). The CDR3 is 14 amino acids. The DNA of the CDR3 is TGTGCCAGTAGCCCGACAGGGGGCGCAAACATTCAGTACTTC. Protein product: CASSPTGGANIQYF.

The V call is TRBV19, the J call TRBJ2-1, with 9 positions matching TRBD1. Losses at the gene ends were 7 bases for V and 9 bases for J; bases not matched to a gene: 10. Germline V gene data show CDR1 as LNHDA and CDR2 as SQIVND (reference sequence). The CDR3 extends over 14 amino acids. CDR3 nucleotides: TGTGCCAGTACCGCCGGGACAGGGTTGGGTGAGCAGTTCTTC. It yields the protein CASTAGTGLGEQFF.

The J gene is TRBJ2-7, the V gene TRBV7-8, with 8 bases aligning to TRBD1. Germline CDR1 is SGHVS and CDR2 is FQNEAQ. CDR3 length equals 15 residues. Losses at the gene ends were 1 base for V and 7 bases for J; bases not matched to a gene: 9. The CDR3 region is CASSLERTGSGEQYF. The DNA for the CDR3 is TGTGCCAGCAGCTTAGAGAGGACAGGGTCAGGGGAGCAGTACTTC.